This TCR beta chain was profiled in a study of blood T cells in healthy people across ages. Alongside a J-beta primer mix, a sample-barcoded 5' primer served in a second PCR lasting roughly 7 to 11 cycles. TCRdb recomputed calls from the 5' RACE reads with MiXCR, one row per CDR3 protein. The sample yields about 1.8 million distinct CDR3 sequences, 49% seen once. Trimming at V came to 5 bases and at J to 1 base, leaving 12 bases not matched to a gene. Germline CDR1 and CDR2: SGHTA and FQGNSA. This CDR3 comprises 18 residues. The chain has TRBV7-2 and TRBJ1-5, with 9 positions matching TRBD1. This TCR was recovered from a woman aged 40 to 49 in good health. The specimen sequenced was blood. The CDR3 loop is CASSKPGQGRISNQPQHF. The DNA for the CDR3 is TGTGCCAGCAGCAAGCCGGGACAGGGACGAATCAGCAATCAGCCCCAGCATTTT.